This is a list of T cell receptor beta chains from one sample in a study of blood T cells in healthy people across ages. TCRdb used MiXCR to reprocess the 5' RACE reads, holding one entry per CDR3 protein. The sample holds roughly 2 million distinct CDR3 sequences; roughly 52% are singletons and the top ten take approximately 2.1%. The sequencing input was blood. These receptors came from a woman aged 35 to 49 in good health. CDR3s include the opening cysteine and the closing phenylalanine or tryptophan. Each record gives: V gene, D gene, J gene, CDR3 length, clone size, CDR3 protein, CDR3 DNA. D genes are given only for firm matches. The size of a clone is reported for some rows only, either as once, few or many, or as a class for expanded clones.

v_gene: TRBV4-1
d_gene: .
j_gene: TRBJ2-1
len: 14
abundance: .
CDR3aa: CASSHGSSQGEQFF
CDR3nt: TGCGCCAGCAGCCACGGAAGCAGCCAGGGGGAGCAGTTCTTC

v_gene: TRBV20-1
d_gene: .
j_gene: TRBJ2-5
len: 15
abundance: .
CDR3aa: CSARGVEGNQATQYF
CDR3nt: TGCAGTGCTAGGGGGGTCGAGGGGAACCAAGCGACCCAGTACTTC

v_gene: TRBV9
d_gene: .
j_gene: TRBJ2-3
len: 15
abundance: few
CDR3aa: CASSPGGQATDTQYF
CDR3nt: TGTGCCAGCAGCCCCGGGGGGCAGGCCACAGATACGCAGTATTTT

v_gene: TRBV18
d_gene: .
j_gene: TRBJ2-6
len: 15
abundance: few
CDR3aa: CASSLDSRGANVLTF
CDR3nt: TGTGCCAGCTCACTCGACTCGAGAGGGGCCAACGTCCTGACTTTC

v_gene: TRBV28
d_gene: .
j_gene: TRBJ1-2
len: 13
abundance: .
CDR3aa: CASLKLQTYDYTF
CDR3nt: TGTGCCAGCCTGAAACTCCAGACTTATGACTACACCTTC

v_gene: TRBV10-1
d_gene: .
j_gene: TRBJ2-5
len: 15
abundance: .
CDR3aa: CASSESNVGGETQYF
CDR3nt: TGCGCCAGCAGTGAGTCTAACGTAGGGGGAGAGACCCAGTACTTC

v_gene: TRBV12-5
d_gene: .
j_gene: TRBJ2-1
len: 15
abundance: .
CDR3aa: CASGTGQGIYNEQFF
CDR3nt: TGTGCTAGTGGCACAGGGCAGGGGATTTACAATGAGCAGTTCTTC

v_gene: TRBV20-1
d_gene: .
j_gene: TRBJ2-3
len: 16
abundance: few
CDR3aa: CSATKPRGLGTDTQYF
CDR3nt: TGCAGTGCTACCAAGCCCCGGGGGCTCGGCACAGATACGCAGTATTTT

v_gene: TRBV7-2
d_gene: .
j_gene: TRBJ2-3
len: 16
abundance: few
CDR3aa: CASSLAGRKLTDTQYF
CDR3nt: TGTGCCAGCAGCTTAGCGGGGAGGAAGCTCACAGATACGCAGTATTTT

v_gene: TRBV7-2
d_gene: .
j_gene: TRBJ2-1
len: 16
abundance: .
CDR3aa: CASSLAEGRSYNEQFF
CDR3nt: TGTGCCAGCAGCTTAGCGGAAGGGCGCTCCTACAATGAGCAGTTCTTC

v_gene: TRBV7-9
d_gene: .
j_gene: TRBJ2-7
len: 12
abundance: .
CDR3aa: CASSSSDPKQYF
CDR3nt: TGTGCCAGCAGCTCAAGTGACCCGAAGCAGTACTTC

v_gene: TRBV7-2
d_gene: .
j_gene: TRBJ2-2
len: 14
abundance: .
CDR3aa: CASSVGGLSGELFF
CDR3nt: TGTGCCAGCAGCGTAGGGGGGCTTAGCGGGGAGCTGTTTTTT

v_gene: TRBV28
d_gene: .
j_gene: TRBJ1-5
len: 12
abundance: .
CDR3aa: CASSWAISPQHF
CDR3nt: TGTGCCAGCAGTTGGGCAATCAGCCCCCAGCATTTT

v_gene: TRBV5-6
d_gene: .
j_gene: TRBJ2-7
len: 13
abundance: few
CDR3aa: CASSRIGGYEQYF
CDR3nt: TGTGCCAGCAGCCGGATAGGAGGTTACGAGCAGTACTTC

v_gene: TRBV20-1
d_gene: .
j_gene: TRBJ1-2
len: 15
abundance: few
CDR3aa: CSARDSPGRWYGYTF
CDR3nt: TGCAGTGCTAGAGATTCGCCAGGTCGGTGGTATGGCTACACCTTC

v_gene: TRBV6-5
d_gene: TRBD2
j_gene: TRBJ2-6
len: 19
abundance: .
CDR3aa: CASSPRLAGSSSGANVLTF
CDR3nt: TGTGCCAGCAGTCCTCGACTAGCGGGGTCGAGCTCTGGGGCCAACGTCCTGACTTTC

v_gene: TRBV7-9
d_gene: .
j_gene: TRBJ2-3
len: 15
abundance: .
CDR3aa: CASSPEVMVTDTRYF
CDR3nt: TGTGCCAGCAGCCCCGAGGTTATGGTGACAGATACGCGGTATTTT

v_gene: TRBV13
d_gene: .
j_gene: TRBJ2-5
len: 14
abundance: .
CDR3aa: CASSLQNGLGTQYF
CDR3nt: TGTGCCAGCAGCCTACAGAACGGGCTGGGGACCCAGTACTTC

v_gene: TRBV7-8
d_gene: TRBD1
j_gene: TRBJ2-3
len: 18
abundance: few
CDR3aa: CASSLRLQGAGRTDTQYF
CDR3nt: TGTGCCAGCAGCTTACGCCTACAGGGGGCAGGAAGGACAGATACGCAGTATTTT

v_gene: TRBV5-1
d_gene: .
j_gene: TRBJ2-3
len: 14
abundance: many
CDR3aa: CASSLRPDTDTQYF
CDR3nt: TGTGCCAGCAGCTTACGACCGGACACAGATACGCAGTATTTT

v_gene: TRBV4-1
d_gene: TRBD2
j_gene: TRBJ2-7
len: 15
abundance: .
CDR3aa: CASSQLSGGAYEQYF
CDR3nt: TGCGCCAGCAGCCAGCTAAGCGGGGGGGCCTACGAGCAGTACTTC

v_gene: TRBV10-3
d_gene: TRBD2
j_gene: TRBJ2-1
len: 17
abundance: .
CDR3aa: CAISENVLAGGYNEQFF
CDR3nt: TGTGCCATCAGTGAGAACGTACTAGCGGGGGGATACAATGAGCAGTTCTTC